This paragraph reports one T cell receptor (beta chain). This clonotype was observed at least ten times. What this receptor recognizes is not known. One base away there is no much larger clone; base qualities are not given. This specimen comes from a study of blood T cells in healthy people across ages (dated by TCRdb to 2013 to 2016). Turning to the overall study: Template switching captured roughly one uniquely barcoded TCR beta cDNA molecule per two T cells in model experiments. For two donors (one aged 18 to 30 and one aged 80 or older), the study analyzed two additional independent replicas of 1 million unique cDNA reads from the same blood draw. To avoid experimental bias, donors of different ages were randomly spread across the sequencing lanes. Using deep sequencing normalized with unique cDNA molecular identifiers, the study measured how TCR beta repertoire diversity changes with age. The donors were divided into four age groups: young (average around 16 years), middle-aged (over 35), aged (about 62) and long-lived (about 79).

Overall results and qualifications from the work: Compared with the aged group, the long-lived group had more naive CD4+ T cells, fewer expanded clones and increased TCR diversity, suggesting age selection. Donor CMV infection status was unknown, potentially confounding age-related changes in expanded clonotypes. Observed TCR beta diversity per million T cells fell roughly linearly with age, and a significant reduction was already apparent by age around 36. Estimates of total diversity based on one million sequenced T cells were regarded as lower bounds and as underestimates. The percentage of naive T cells measured by flow cytometry correlated strongly with observed TCR beta diversity. Bulk unsorted PBMC profiling prevented conclusive comparison of naive and antigen-experienced compartments.

Systemically healthy Caucasian individuals from Russia, 35 to 50 in total and aged roughly 6 to 100 years, were included as donors. Each donor gave 9.5 to 10 milliliters of peripheral blood, drawn into EDTA-treated Vacutainer tubes. Ficoll-Paque density-gradient centrifugation was used to isolate PBMCs, with at least 7 million obtained per sample. Total RNA was extracted from PBMCs with Trizol reagent, with at least 6 micrograms obtained per sample. Naive CD45RAhigh/CD27high T cell percentages were measured by flow cytometry on a PBMC aliquot from every donor. The CDR1 and CDR2 encoded by the germline V gene (reference sequence) are SEHNR and FQNEAQ. Counted from cysteine to phenylalanine, this CDR3 has 12 amino acids. Here the CDR3 DNA is all that survives: 36 bases in frame from base 1. Trimming at the junction amounts to 3 bases on V and 7 bases on J, and the germline ends lie 10 bases apart. Receptors were amplified or captured by 5' RACE. TCRdb shows the sequencer as Illumina HiSeq 2500. A second about 7 to 12 cycle PCR used a sample-barcoded 5' primer and a J-beta primer mix. A template-switch 5' adaptor carrying 12 random nucleotides introduced a unique molecular identifier onto each TCR beta cDNA molecule. Each sample yielded at least 2.5 million CDR3-containing paired-end reads. All of the RNA was converted into first-strand cDNA using the Mint cDNA synthesis kit, with a TRBC-specific oligonucleotide serving as the primer. After uracil-DNA glycosylase treatment, a first 18-cycle PCR used universal primers M1SS and BC2_uni_R on all cDNA. The study's own analysis went as follows. For normalization, 1 million high-quality reads, each with a distinct molecular identifier, were randomly selected from each sample. Instead of being binned into consensus sequences, reads that shared molecular identifiers were thrown out. MiTCR, set to a Q25 quality threshold and the strictest error-elimination algorithm, was used for CDR3 identification, clonotype clustering and error correction. Lower-bound total TCR beta diversity was estimated with a nonparametric unseen species model using Euler transformation. TCRdb cleaned the public reads at Q25 with fastp, built clones with MiXCR and kept in-frame beta chains. A single entry per CDR3 protein holds the most common genes and DNA from its merged rows. The V and J calls, along with clone size, are taken from TCRdb and not from the paper's own processing. The sample data list 600,000 to 850,000 distinct CDR3 sequences, and roughly 41% of these were observed just once. Less than 25% of the sample goes to the ten largest clones.

This TCR came from a woman aged 60-75 years in good health. Rearrangement joined TRBV7-9 to TRBJ2-7; the D gene is tentatively TRBD1 or TRBD2, each matching 6 bases. The sample consisted of blood. The bases are TGTGCCAGCAGCTTGGGGGGCCTTGAGCAGTACTTC. Its translation is CASSLGGLEQYF.